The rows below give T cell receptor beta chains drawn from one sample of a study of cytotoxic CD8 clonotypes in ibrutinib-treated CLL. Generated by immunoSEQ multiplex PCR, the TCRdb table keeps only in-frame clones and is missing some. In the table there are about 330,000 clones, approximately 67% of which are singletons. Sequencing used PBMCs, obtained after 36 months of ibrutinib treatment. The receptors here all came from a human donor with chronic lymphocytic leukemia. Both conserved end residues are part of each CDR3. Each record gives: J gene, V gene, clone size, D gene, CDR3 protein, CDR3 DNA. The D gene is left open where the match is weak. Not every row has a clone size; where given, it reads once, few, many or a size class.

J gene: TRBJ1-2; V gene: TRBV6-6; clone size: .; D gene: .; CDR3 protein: CASSYRRSGNGYTF; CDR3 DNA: TGTGCCAGCAGTTACCGGAGATCGGGGAATGGCTACACCTTC
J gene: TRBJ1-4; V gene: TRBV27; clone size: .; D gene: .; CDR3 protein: CASSPLGATNEKLFF; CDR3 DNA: TGTGCCAGCAGTCCCCTGGGAGCAACTAATGAAAAACTGTTTTTT
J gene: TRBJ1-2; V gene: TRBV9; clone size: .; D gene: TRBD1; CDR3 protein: CASSYPGQGGWDGYTF; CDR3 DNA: TGTGCCAGCAGTTACCCGGGACAGGGAGGGTGGGATGGCTACACCTTC
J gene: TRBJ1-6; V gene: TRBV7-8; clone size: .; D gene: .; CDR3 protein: CASSLRQVNSPLHF; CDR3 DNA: TGTGCCAGCAGCTTGAGACAGGTCAATTCACCCCTCCACTTT
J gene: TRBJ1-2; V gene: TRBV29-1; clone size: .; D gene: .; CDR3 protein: CSVEGRNYGYTF; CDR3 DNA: TGCAGCGTTGAAGGCCGTAACTATGGCTACACCTTC
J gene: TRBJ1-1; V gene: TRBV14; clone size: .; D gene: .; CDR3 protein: CASSPKLGVNTEAFF; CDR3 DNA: TGTGCCAGCAGTCCAAAATTAGGCGTGAACACTGAAGCTTTCTTT
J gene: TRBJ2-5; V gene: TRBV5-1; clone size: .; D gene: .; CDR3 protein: CASSTGDSLQETQYF; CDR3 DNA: TGCGCCAGCAGCACGGGGGACAGCTTACAAGAGACCCAGTACTTC
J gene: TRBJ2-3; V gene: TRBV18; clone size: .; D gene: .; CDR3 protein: CASSAGFIQTDTQYF; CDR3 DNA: TGTGCCAGCTCAGCAGGGTTTATCCAGACAGATACGCAGTATTTT
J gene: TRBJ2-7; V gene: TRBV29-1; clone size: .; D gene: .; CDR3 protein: CSVEAGPDYEQYF; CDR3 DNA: TGCAGCGTTGAGGCGGGCCCGGACTACGAGCAGTACTTC
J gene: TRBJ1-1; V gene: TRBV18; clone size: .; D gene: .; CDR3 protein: CASKEGLNTEAFF; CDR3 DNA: TGTGCCAGCAAGGAGGGTCTCAACACTGAAGCTTTCTTT
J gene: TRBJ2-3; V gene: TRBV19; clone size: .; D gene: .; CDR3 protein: CASSMSPSTDTQYF; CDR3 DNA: TGTGCCAGTAGTATGTCCCCAAGTACAGATACGCAGTATTTT
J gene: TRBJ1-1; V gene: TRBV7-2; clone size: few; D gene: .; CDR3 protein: CASSLYLPTEAFF; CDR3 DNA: TGTGCCAGCAGCTTATATTTGCCCACTGAAGCTTTCTTT
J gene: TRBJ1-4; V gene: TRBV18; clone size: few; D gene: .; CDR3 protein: CASSPPGRDEKLFF; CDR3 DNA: TGTGCCAGCTCACCACCGGGGAGGGATGAAAAACTGTTTTTT
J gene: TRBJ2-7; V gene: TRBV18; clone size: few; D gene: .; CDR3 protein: CASSPSATLGEQYF; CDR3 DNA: TGTGCCAGCTCACCCAGCGCGACCCTGGGCGAGCAGTACTTC
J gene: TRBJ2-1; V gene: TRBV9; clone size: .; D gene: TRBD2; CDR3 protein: CASSPLAGAHNEQFF; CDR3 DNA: TGTGCCAGCAGCCCCTTAGCGGGGGCGCACAATGAGCAGTTCTTC
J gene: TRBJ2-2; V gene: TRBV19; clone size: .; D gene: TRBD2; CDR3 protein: CASKGGGADTGELFF; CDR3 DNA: TGTGCCAGTAAAGGCGGGGGGGCCGACACCGGGGAGCTGTTTTTT
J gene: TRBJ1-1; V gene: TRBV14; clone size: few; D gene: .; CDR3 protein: CASSQAAEAFF; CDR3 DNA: TGTGCCAGCAGCCAAGCCGCCGAAGCTTTCTTT
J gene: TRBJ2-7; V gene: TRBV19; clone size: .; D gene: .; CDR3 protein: CASSIRGRSSYEQYF; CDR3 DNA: TGTGCCAGTAGTATCAGGGGACGGAGCTCCTACGAGCAGTACTTC
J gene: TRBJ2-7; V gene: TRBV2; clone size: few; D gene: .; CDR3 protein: CASMPRNIDYEQYF; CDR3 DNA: TGTGCCAGCATGCCCCGGAACATAGACTACGAGCAGTACTTC
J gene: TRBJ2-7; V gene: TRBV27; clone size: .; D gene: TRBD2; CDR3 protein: CASSLWRREAPYEQYF; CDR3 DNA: TGTGCCAGCAGTTTATGGCGGCGGGAGGCACCCTACGAGCAGTACTTC
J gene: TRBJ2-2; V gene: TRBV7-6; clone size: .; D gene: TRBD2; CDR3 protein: CASSLGLAGTGELFF; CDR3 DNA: TGTGCCAGCAGCTTAGGTCTAGCGGGCACCGGGGAGCTGTTTTTT
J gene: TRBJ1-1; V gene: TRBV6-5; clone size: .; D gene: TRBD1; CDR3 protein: CASSYGTGVTNTEAFF; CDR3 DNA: TGTGCCAGCAGTTACGGGACAGGGGTGACGAACACTGAAGCTTTCTTT
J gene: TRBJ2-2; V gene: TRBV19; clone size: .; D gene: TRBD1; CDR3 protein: CASSTSSTGILGTGELFF; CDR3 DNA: TGTGCCAGTAGTACCAGCTCGACAGGGATCCTTGGGACCGGGGAGCTGTTTTTT
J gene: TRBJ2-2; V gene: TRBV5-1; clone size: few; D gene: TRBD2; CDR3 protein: CASSIGLAGVVGELFF; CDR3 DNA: TGCGCCAGCAGCATCGGACTAGCGGGAGTGGTCGGGGAGCTGTTTTTT
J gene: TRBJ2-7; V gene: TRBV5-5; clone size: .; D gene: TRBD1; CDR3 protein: CASSLGTGRILSCEQYF; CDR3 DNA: TGTGCCAGCAGCTTGGGGACAGGACGCATTCTCTCCTGCGAGCAGTACTTC
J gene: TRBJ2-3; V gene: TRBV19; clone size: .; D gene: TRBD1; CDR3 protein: CATLGTGSTDTQYF; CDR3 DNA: TGTGCCACCCTAGGGACAGGGAGCACAGATACGCAGTATTTT
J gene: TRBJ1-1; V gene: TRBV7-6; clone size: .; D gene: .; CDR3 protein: CASSLELGVFTEAFF; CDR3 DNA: TGTGCCAGCAGCTTAGAATTAGGGGTATTTACTGAAGCTTTCTTT
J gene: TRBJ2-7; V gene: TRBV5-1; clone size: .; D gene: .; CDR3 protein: CASSLESAYYEQYF; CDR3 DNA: TGCGCCAGCAGCTTGGAGTCTGCATATTACGAGCAGTACTTC
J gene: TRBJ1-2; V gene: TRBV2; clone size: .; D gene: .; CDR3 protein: CASSDRRGWGNYGYTF; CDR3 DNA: TGTGCCAGCAGTGATCGCAGGGGCTGGGGCAACTATGGCTACACCTTC
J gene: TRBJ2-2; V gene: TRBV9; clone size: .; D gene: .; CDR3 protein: CASSPPRGTGELFF; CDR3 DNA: TGTGCCAGCAGCCCCCCCCGGGGCACCGGGGAGCTGTTTTTT
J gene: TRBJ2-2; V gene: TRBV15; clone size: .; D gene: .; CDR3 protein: CATSTRIWTVANTGELFF; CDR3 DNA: TGTGCCACCAGCACGAGAATATGGACAGTAGCGAACACCGGGGAGCTGTTTTTT
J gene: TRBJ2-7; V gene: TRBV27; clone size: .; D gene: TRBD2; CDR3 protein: CASSLMRGGYYEQYF; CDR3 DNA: TGTGCCAGCAGTTTGATGCGGGGGGGATACTACGAGCAGTACTTC
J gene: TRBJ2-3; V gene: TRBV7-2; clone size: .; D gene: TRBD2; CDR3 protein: CASSRLAGTDTQYF; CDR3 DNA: TGTGCCAGCAGCAGGCTAGCGGGTACAGATACGCAGTATTTT
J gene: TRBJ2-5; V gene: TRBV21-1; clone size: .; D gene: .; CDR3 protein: CARPFDSQETQYF; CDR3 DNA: TGTGCCAGACCGTTCGATAGCCAAGAGACCCAGTACTTC
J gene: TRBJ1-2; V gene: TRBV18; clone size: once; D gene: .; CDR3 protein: CASSLSPGAGGYTF; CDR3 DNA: TGTGCCAGCTCACTATCACCGGGGGCAGGTGGCTACACCTTC
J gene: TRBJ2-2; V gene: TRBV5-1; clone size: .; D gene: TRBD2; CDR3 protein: CASSSAGVLVTGELFF; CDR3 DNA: TGCGCCAGCAGTTCCGCGGGGGTCCTTGTTACCGGGGAGCTGTTTTTT
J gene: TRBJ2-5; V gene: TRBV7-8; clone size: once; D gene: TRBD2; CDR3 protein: CASSFGTSGRETQYF; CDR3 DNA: TGTGCCAGCAGCTTTGGGACTAGCGGGAGGGAGACCCAGTACTTC
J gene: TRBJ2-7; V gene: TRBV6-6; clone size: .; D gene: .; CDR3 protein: CASSYGLDSTKEQYF; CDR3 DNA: TGTGCCAGCAGTTATGGGTTGGACTCAACCAAGGAGCAGTACTTC
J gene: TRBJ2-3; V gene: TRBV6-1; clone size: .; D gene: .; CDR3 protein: CASSDTLGGWDTQYF; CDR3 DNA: TGTGCCAGCAGCGACACCTTGGGGGGCTGGGATACGCAGTATTTT
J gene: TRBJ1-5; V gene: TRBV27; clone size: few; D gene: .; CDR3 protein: CASSFGADQPQHF; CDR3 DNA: TGTGCCAGCAGTTTCGGGGCAGATCAGCCCCAGCATTTT
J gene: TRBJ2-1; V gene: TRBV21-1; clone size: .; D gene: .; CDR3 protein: CASSNNSGNEQFF; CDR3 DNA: TGTGCCAGCAGCAATAATTCCGGCAATGAGCAGTTCTTC
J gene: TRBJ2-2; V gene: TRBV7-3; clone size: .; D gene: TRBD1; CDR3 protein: CASSPHPGTDSNTGELFF; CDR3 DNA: TGTGCCAGCAGCCCCCACCCCGGGACAGACTCGAACACCGGGGAGCTGTTTTTT
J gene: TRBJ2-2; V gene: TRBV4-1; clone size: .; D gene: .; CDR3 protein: CASSQVMTSLGTGELFF; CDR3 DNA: TGCGCCAGCAGCCAAGTGATGACTAGTCTAGGCACCGGGGAGCTGTTTTTT
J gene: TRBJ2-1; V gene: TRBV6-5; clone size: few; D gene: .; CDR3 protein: CASSYGGLRYNEQFF; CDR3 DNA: TGTGCCAGCAGTTACGGCGGGCTTCGATACAATGAGCAGTTCTTC
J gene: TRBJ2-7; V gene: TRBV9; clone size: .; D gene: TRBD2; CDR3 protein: CASSVGGGSLYEQYF; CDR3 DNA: TGTGCCAGCAGCGTAGGAGGCGGGAGTTTATACGAGCAGTACTTC